This T cell receptor (beta chain) derives from a study of cytomegalovirus exposure and HLA in healthy donors. The wider study: Of roughly 360 genotyped donors, roughly 81% grouped in the Caucasian-associated ancestry cluster.

Overall study results and limits: A classifier reportedly called cytomegalovirus status with high sensitivity and specificity. CMV serostatus was the sole immune exposure information available.

About this clone itself: The antigen is undetermined.

Amplification used 60 Vbeta primers and 13 Jbeta primers. This table comes from immunoSEQ multiplex PCR, and its TCRdb copy is limited to in-frame clones, with some not included. The sample contains under 250,000 clones, over 75% of which appear only once. Germline CDR1 SGHTS, CDR2 YDEGEE. Trimming shortened V by 7 bases and J by 4 bases, and 15 bases separated the two germline ends. The CDR3 is 13 residues long. The clonotype originates from a woman aged 50 to 60 in good health and CMV-seronegative. The sequencing input was PBMCs. The V gene is TRBV5-8, the J gene TRBJ2-7; D may be TRBD1 (5 bases). The CDR3 DNA sequence: TGTGCCAGCGCTCTCAGGGCAACGTACGAGCAGTACTTC. The encoded protein is CASALRATYEQYF.